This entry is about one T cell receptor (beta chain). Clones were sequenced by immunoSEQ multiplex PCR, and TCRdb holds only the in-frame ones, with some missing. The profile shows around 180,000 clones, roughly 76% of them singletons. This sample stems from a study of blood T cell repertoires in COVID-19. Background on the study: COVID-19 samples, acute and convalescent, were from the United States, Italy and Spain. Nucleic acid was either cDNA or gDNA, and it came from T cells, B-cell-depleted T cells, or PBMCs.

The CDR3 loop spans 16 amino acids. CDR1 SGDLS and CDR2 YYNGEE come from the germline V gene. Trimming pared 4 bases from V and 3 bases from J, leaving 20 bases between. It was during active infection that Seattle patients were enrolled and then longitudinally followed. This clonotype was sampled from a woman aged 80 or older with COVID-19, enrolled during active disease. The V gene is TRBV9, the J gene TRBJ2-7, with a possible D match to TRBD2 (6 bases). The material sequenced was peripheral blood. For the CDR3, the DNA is TGTGCCAGCAGCCCCCGCACCGGGGGAGTCAACTACGAGCAGTACTTC. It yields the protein CASSPRTGGVNYEQYF.